Below, one T cell receptor beta chain is given with its context. A sample-barcoded 5' primer and a J-beta primer mix were used in a second PCR of roughly 7 to 12 cycles. TCRdb ran MiXCR on the 5' RACE reads and lists one entry per CDR3 protein. The sample contains 1,500,000 or so distinct CDR3 sequences, approximately 63% of which appear only once. This entry comes from a study of blood T cells in healthy people across ages. As for the study in general: Every two T cells gave about one barcoded beta molecule via template switching.

Those donating, healthy Caucasian individuals from Russia, were aged about 6 to 90. The ends lost 4 bases at V and 4 bases at J; junction bases unmatched: 7. This CDR3 contains 15 residues. Germline loops: CDR1 MGHDK, CDR2 SYGVNS. The rearrangement uses TRBV25-1 and TRBJ2-5; 9 nucleotides align to TRBD1. The sequenced material came from blood. The sequence came from a young man in good health. The CDR3 nucleotides read TGTGCCAGCAGTGCCGGGACAGGGATTCTAGAGACCCAGTACTTC. It codes for CASSAGTGILETQYF. Filled out from reference TRBV25-1 and TRBJ2-5, the complete variable domain reads EADIYQTPRYLVIGTGKKITLECSQTMGHDKMYWYQQDPGMELHLIHYSYGVNSTEKGDLSSESTVSRIRTEHFPLTLESARPSHTSQYLCASSAGTGILETQYFGPGTRLLVL.